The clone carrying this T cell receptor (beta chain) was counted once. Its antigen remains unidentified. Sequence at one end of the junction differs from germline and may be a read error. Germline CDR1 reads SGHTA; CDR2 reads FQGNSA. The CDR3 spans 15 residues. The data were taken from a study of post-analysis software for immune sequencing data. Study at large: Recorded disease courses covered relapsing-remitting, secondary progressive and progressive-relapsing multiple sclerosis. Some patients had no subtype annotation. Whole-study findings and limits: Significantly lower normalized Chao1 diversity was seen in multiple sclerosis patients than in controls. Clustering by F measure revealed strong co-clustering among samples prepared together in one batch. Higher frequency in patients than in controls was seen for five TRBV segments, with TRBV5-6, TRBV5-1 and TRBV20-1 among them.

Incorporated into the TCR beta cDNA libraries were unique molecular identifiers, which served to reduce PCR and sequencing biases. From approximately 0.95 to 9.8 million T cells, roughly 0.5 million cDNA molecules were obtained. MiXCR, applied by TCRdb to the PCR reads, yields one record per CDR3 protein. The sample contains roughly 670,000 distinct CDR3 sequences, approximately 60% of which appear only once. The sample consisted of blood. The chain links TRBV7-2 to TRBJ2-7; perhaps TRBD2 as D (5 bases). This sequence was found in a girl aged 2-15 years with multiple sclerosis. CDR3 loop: CAGSTLRVNRPEQYF. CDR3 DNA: TGTGCCGGCAGCACACTGCGGGTGAACAGACCCGAGCAGTACTTC.